Shown below are 5 T cell receptor beta chains from a single sample sequenced in a study of early T cells in non-severe SARS-CoV-2 infection (TCRdb year 2021). Library preparation was by 5' RACE. Sequencing relied on a NextSeq 500. In-frame beta chains were kept once TCRdb had trimmed the public reads at Q25 with fastp and called clones with MiXCR. Records with the same CDR3 protein are collapsed into one entry carrying the most frequent genes and DNA. The sample includes 40,000 or so distinct CDR3 sequences, with roughly 6% observed a single time. Together, the top ten hold about an eighth of the sample. Material: whole blood. These receptors all stem from an adult who was a healthcare worker with PCR-confirmed SARS-CoV-2 infection or an uninfected control (not recorded which).

This clonotype occurred a few times. This chain joins TRBV7-9 and TRBJ2-5; D ambiguous. The CDR3 consists of 14 residues. The V end lost 1 base, the J end lost 5 bases, and 11 bases lay between the germline ends. The V gene's germline CDR1 is SEHNR and CDR2 FQNEAQ (reference sequence). This CDR3 reads CASSLEGRWETQYF. Here the CDR3 DNA reads TGTGCCAGCAGCTTAGAGGGTCGATGGGAGACCCAGTACTTC. The full variable domain, with the rest looked up from reference TRBV7-9 and TRBJ2-5, is DTGVSQNPRHKITKRGQNVTFRCDPISEHNRLYWYRQTLGQGPEFLTYFQNEAQLEKSRLLSDRFSAERPKGSFSTLEIQRTEQGDSAMYLCASSLEGRWETQYFGPGTRLLVL.

Only a few counts were recorded for this clonotype. The J gene is TRBJ1-2, the V gene TRBV2; D is possibly TRBD1 (6 bases). The CDR3 sequence is 14 residues long. Germline V CDR1 and CDR2: SNHLY, FYNNEI. V lost 5 bases to trimming and J lost 2 bases, with 12 bases between them. The CDR3 sequence: CASSPSRGNYGYTF. In DNA, the CDR3 is TGTGCCAGCAGTCCGAGTAGGGGGAACTATGGCTACACCTTC. Full variable domain (outside the CDR3, taken from reference TRBV2 and TRBJ1-2): EPEVTQTPSHQVTQMGQEVILRCVPISNHLYFYWYRQILGQKVEFLVSFYNNEISEKSEIFDDQFSVERPDGSNFTLKIRSTKLEDSAMYFCASSPSRGNYGYTFGSGTRLTVV.

There are many counts of this clonotype. The rearrangement joins TRBV7-9 to TRBJ2-1, with D maybe TRBD1 (7 bases). Germline assignment: CDR1 SEHNR and CDR2 FQNEAQ (reference sequence). V was clipped by 8 bases and J by 12 bases, with 20 bases between them. CDR3 size: 13 residues. The CDR3 loop reads CASGSRDSYSQFF. CDR3 DNA sequence: TGTGCCAGCGGATCGCGGGACAGCTATTCGCAGTTCTTC.

This clonotype was seen more than once but under ten times. The chain is built from TRBV5-1 and TRBJ1-1; D gene unclear. V shed 5 bases and J shed 3 bases, with 11 bases lying between them. CDR1 is SGHRS, CDR2 YFSETQ, per germline. The CDR3 spans 13 residues. Written as DNA, the CDR3 is TGCGCCAGCAGAAGGAGGGCGGACACTGAAGCTTTCTTT. It specifies CASRRRADTEAFF. The full variable domain, completed using reference TRBV5-1 and TRBJ1-1, is KAGVTQTPRYLIKTRGQQVTLSCSPISGHRSVSWYQQTPGQGLQFLFEYFSETQRNKGNFPGRFSGRQFSNSRSEMNVSTLELGDSALYLCASRRRADTEAFFGQGTRLTVV.

Ten or more counts support this clonotype. The rearrangement links TRBV7-9 to TRBJ1-2; a possible D gene is TRBD1 (5 bases). The V gene's germline CDR1 is SEHNR and CDR2 FQNEAQ (reference sequence). Between the trimmed V and J ends, which lost 4 bases and 4 bases, there was a span of 13 bases. The CDR3 covers 14 residues. The CDR3: CASSSPIGVYGYTF. The CDR3 DNA reads as TGTGCCAGCAGCTCCCCAATAGGGGTCTATGGCTACACCTTC.